In this sample, the clone carrying this T cell receptor beta chain turned up many times. Template material for amplifying TCR beta CDR3 regions consisted of RNA transcripts. First-round RT-PCR targeting the TCR CDR3 was performed with the HTBI primer set. Via MiXCR, TCRdb re-called the multiplex PCR reads, giving one row per CDR3 protein. The data show about 420,000 distinct CDR3 sequences, approximately 13% seen once. These data belong to a study of T cells in Graves' hyperthyroidism and ophthalmopathy. Study details: Staff took peripheral blood when the initial diagnosis was made, before any treatment began.

Graves' hyperthyroidism was deemed stable given no ophthalmopathy progression within 18 months. A patient was excluded if there was uncontrolled infection, other autoimmune disease, pregnancy or lactation. Each diagnosis drew on symptoms, thyroxine, TRAb, thyroid ultrasound and orbital computed tomography findings. Germline-derived CDR1 and CDR2 are MDHEN and SYDVKM. The trim removed 4 bases at V and 7 bases at J, leaving 10 bases unmatched. The CDR3 loop spans 16 amino acids. Sequencing was performed on blood. The V gene is TRBV28, the J gene TRBJ2-2; 9 bases agree with TRBD1. This receptor was taken from a woman under 30 with Graves' hyperthyroidism. CDR3 bases: TGTGCCAGCAGTTCCCCGGGACAGGGAAAGGACGGGGAGCTGTTTTTT. Amino acid sequence: CASSSPGQGKDGELFF.